This T cell receptor beta chain was sequenced in a study of T cell responses to AZD1222 COVID-19 vaccine. Study-level results: Among the donors, most were white British and more were female, and clonal diversity was possibly underestimated.

Profiling relied on immunoSEQ multiplex PCR, and the TCRdb table lists in-frame clones only, not all of them. The sample has 150,000 or so clones, about 91% seen once. The ends were cut back, 3 bases at V and 1 base at J, with 10 bases in the middle. The germline V gene has CDR1 SGHKS and CDR2 YYEKEE (reference sequence). The CDR3 spans 14 residues. Details on this clone: The antigen is undetermined.

The source was peripheral blood, collected 28 days after the second AZD1222 dose. The chain uses TRBV5-5 and TRBJ2-5; D is undetermined. The TCR comes from an adult who received the AZD1222 COVID-19 vaccine. This CDR3 is CASSSLGPQETQYF. The CDR3 nucleotides read TGTGCCAGCAGCTCGTTAGGACCCCAAGAGACCCAGTACTTC. Drawing the rest from reference TRBV5-5 and TRBJ2-5, the complete variable domain is DAGVTQSPTHLIKTRGQQVTLRCSPISGHKSVSWYQQVLGQGPQFIFQYYEKEERGRGNFPDRFSARQFPNYSSELNVNALLLGDSALYLCASSSLGPQETQYFGPGTRLLVL.